This T cell receptor beta chain was documented in a study of cytomegalovirus exposure and HLA in healthy donors (TCRdb year 2017). In the study overall: In an earlier analysis of 587 of the donors, approximately 260 Gb of sequence data and about 110 million unique TCR beta sequences from about 179 million T cells were reported. An early release covering roughly 640 HLA-typed donors comprised about 310 gigabases of sequencing data and around 80 million unique TCR sequences. The genetic ancestry cluster associated with self-reported Caucasian donors included approximately 85% of the approximately 430 genotyped donors. The study aimed to test whether signatures of past pathogen exposure could be identified by cataloging public T cell receptors. Using immunosequencing, the study profiled T cell repertoires from fewer than 850 subjects and related those repertoires to cytomegalovirus serostatus. In addition to the first cohort of hundreds of subjects, a separate validation cohort of approximately 130 different subjects was used. To predict cytomegalovirus infection status, the study combined high-throughput TCR immunosequencing, statistical association of individual TCRs with disease status, and machine learning. A later analysis re-analyzed previously published TCR beta repertoires from roughly 690 donors and added high-resolution HLA genotyping to study TCR occurrence patterns. Rather than using new phenotypic data, the later analysis identified candidate immune exposures from TCR beta sequences and from how often those sequences occurred across donors. To decide whether each TCR beta V gene segment behaved as functional or pseudogenic, an earlier analysis of approximately 600 of the donors relied on high-throughput TCR beta sequencing. Alongside the repertoire data, information on donor age, sex, ethnicity and CMV serostatus was compiled. In a later genetic analysis, genome-wide SNP genotypes for about 55% of the 666 donors were used, and that subset was treated as a discovery cohort. All discovery cohort repertoires had been generated on a single sequencing platform. Class I and class II HLA loci were covered by the typing at four-digit resolution. Typing coverage varied by locus: roughly 620-640 donors for A, B, C, DRB1 and DQB1; approximately 560 for DQA1; approximately 610 for DPA1; some 470 for DPB1. Five DR-DQ haplotypes were treated as single units for association and clustering because of strong linkage in the cohort. Across some 400 genotyped donors of the cohort, an average of about 200,000 unique TCR beta nucleotide sequences per donor were sequenced, and 15% to 20% of those sequences were non-productive. What the research found in general, with its limitations: According to a later analysis, most CMV-associated TCR beta chains appeared to be HLA-restricted, and the HLA associations seemed to be driven largely by CMV exposure. A cluster of highly shared sequence variants was judged likely to represent a technical artifact of the sequencing pipeline. When HLA alleles, especially DR and DQ, strongly co-occurred, TCR associations were difficult to assign to individual alleles. In a later analysis, several top co-occurrence clusters were reported to appear linked to parvovirus B19, influenza, CMV and Epstein-Barr virus. Linkage disequilibrium might explain the correlated functional status among segregating V segments, but an unknown experimental factor could not be excluded. The classifier was reported to diagnose cytomegalovirus status with high specificity and sensitivity in both the original and validation cohorts. For the cohort, immune exposure information was limited to CMV serostatus. In this cohort, only TCR beta chains were sequenced, and detectable features were limited by the absence of alpha or paired-chain data. The presence/absence analyses assumed that sequencing depth was roughly uniform across donors, and that assumption may not be true. In a later analysis, the rate of TCR association differed among HLA loci, with DRB1 alleles having the most associated TCRs and HLA-C alleles having the fewest. A later analysis found that HLA-associated TCR beta chains were more clonally expanded and had lower generation probabilities than equally common non-associated chains. In a later analysis, about 16,000 TCR beta sequences were associated with specific HLA alleles at a false discovery rate of 0.05. HLA typing was unavailable for some donors at each locus, so association tests used only the typed subset. In an earlier analysis of some 550 of the donors, most TCR beta V segments were observed in productive rearrangements about 87% or about 30% of the time, broadly matching IMGT annotations. In a later genetic analysis, a missense DCLRE1C variant was associated with V-gene and J-gene trimming of TCR beta chains, and the association was replicated in an independent cohort. A later genetic analysis reported fewer N-insertions in productive TCRs among donors in an Asian-associated ancestry cluster than the approximately 670-donor mean. Across donors, most TCR sequences were observed very rarely, whereas some public TCRs were present in many individuals. Some IMGT-functional V segments, including TRBV6-2 and TRBV6-3, could not be told apart with the 87-base-pair reads, so those segments were excluded. It was suggested by the authors that the approach could potentially be generalized to other disease states and immunological phenotypes. Roughly 17 rarely observed V segments, including chromosome 9 orphons, were excluded from the earlier analysis of several hundred of the donors because counts were too low. A total of roughly 160 TCR beta chains were listed by the study as associated with cytomegalovirus. In vitro tests confirmed that a few of the cytomegalovirus-associated TCR beta chains recognize cytomegalovirus antigens. A further reported finding was that TCR beta sequences accurately predicted the HLA-A and HLA-B alleles for most subjects in the first cohort.

The library relied on the immunoSEQ multiplex PCR assay. A mixture of 60 forward primers for TCR Vbeta segments and 13 reverse primers for TCR Jbeta segments was used in the multiplex PCR. Amplification of the CDR3 region of rearranged TCR beta genes was performed with a multiplex PCR assay on genomic DNA. Amplified TCR beta libraries were sequenced as 87-base-pair reads on the Illumina HiSeq System. The study's own analysis went as follows. A later analysis counted around 72 million unique TCR beta chains across the roughly 700 repertoires, and some 11 million of these chains were shared by at least two donors. Raw reads were error-corrected and collapsed into unique sequences by a nearest-neighbor algorithm in which closely related sequences were merged to remove PCR and sequencing errors. Alignment of CDR3 sequences to IMGT reference sequences was used to assign V, D and J gene segments. For a sequence to be retained, a match of at least six nucleotides was required to both a V gene segment and a J gene segment. A rearrangement was called productive if the CDR3 had no stop codons and remained in frame with V and J, and every other rearrangement was called non-productive. CDR3 was defined according to IMGT convention as the region running from the second conserved V-encoded cysteine to the conserved J-encoded phenylalanine. In an earlier analysis of more than 550 of the donors, sequences lacking an unambiguous match to a single V gene segment were excluded. An earlier analysis of approximately 590 of the donors classified V segments as functional when productive rearrangements were above 56.7% and as segregating when the standard deviation between donors was above 5%. A statistical classification framework was built for diagnosing cytomegalovirus status from the catalog of TCR beta chain sequences. A later analysis assigned V and J genes by comparing TCR nucleotide sequences with IMGT/GENE-DB human TR gene sequences. The TCRdist pipeline was used in a later analysis to assign CDR3 sequences and most-parsimonious VDJ recombination scenarios. In a later analysis, every TCR beta chain was defined by the combination of its CDR3 amino acid sequence and its V-gene family, and reads without a unique V-gene family were dropped. A later analysis removed 550 to 650 highly shared, low-generation-probability nucleotide sequences to deal with suspected cross-contamination and a sequencing artifact. A later analysis calculated a clonal expansion index for each public chain from normalized within-repertoire ranks of inferred template counts. In a later analysis, generation probabilities were computed with a VDJ recombination model fitted to out-of-frame rearrangements, and the resulting probabilities were checked against IGoR. Hypergeometric tests were used in a later analysis to score TCR-TCR, TCR-HLA and TCR-CMV co-occurrence, with a repertoire-size bias correction applied to the TCR pairs. In a later analysis, false discovery rates were estimated by permuting HLA or CMV assignments 20 times. In a later analysis, co-occurring TCRs were grouped with DBSCAN, and TCRdist sequence similarity was added when clustering was performed within HLA-allele-positive subsets. For co-occurrence clustering, repertoires with fewer than 30,000 or more than 120,000 public chains were excluded, along with 4 to 6 repertoires with anomalous nucleotide sharing. Here the immuneACCESS table is served through TCRdb, limited to in-frame sequences with V and J called. Missing clones are a known gap in these copies; in checked studies unresolved V genes cover under half, and the rest lacks a known reason. The V and J calls and the clone size are those of that table, but D and trimming were determined from the DNA. The sample table lists 100,000 to 150,000 clones, roughly two thirds of them with a count of one. The top ten clones comprise around 1.6% of the sample.

For this clone: Its antigen is unknown. No clone much larger than this one lies a single base away; base qualities are absent.

The cohort was made up of about 610 healthy bone marrow donors. Cohort members were all nominally healthy when sampled, although unrecorded immune exposures were likely present. The donor tested CMV seropositive, placing the donor among the 310 or so seropositive members of the cohort. A peripheral blood sample was collected from each donor, and TCR beta sequencing was performed on peripheral blood mononuclear cells. The Qiagen DNeasy Blood Extraction Kit was used to extract genomic DNA from the blood cell samples. Deletion took 2 bases off V and 0 bases off J, with a span of 7 bases between the germline ends. In the germline V gene, CDR1 corresponds to SGHRS and CDR2 to YFSETQ. The CDR3, from cysteine to phenylalanine, totals 14 residues. Solely the CDR3 DNA is kept, with 42 bases framed from the first base.

Sequenced sample: PBMCs. The rearrangement joined TRBV5-1 to TRBJ2-3, with TRBD2 perhaps the D gene, on 5 matching bases. This clonotype originated in a man aged 25-45 years in good health and CMV-seropositive. The CDR3 here reads CASSLLDSTDTQYF. The base sequence is TGCGCCAGCAGCTTACTAGATAGCACAGATACGCAGTATTTT. Where the CDR3 stops, the reference TRBV5-1 and TRBJ2-3 genes take over; the full variable domain is KAGVTQTPRYLIKTRGQQVTLSCSPISGHRSVSWYQQTPGQGLQFLFEYFSETQRNKGNFPGRFSGRQFSNSRSEMNVSTLELGDSALYLCASSLLDSTDTQYFGPGTRLTVL.